This note documents a single T cell receptor (beta chain) sequence. Germline CDR1 is SGHVS and CDR2 is FQNEAQ. V trimming: 2 bases; J trimming: 10 bases; junction bases outside the gene matches: 7. CDR3 length: 16 amino acids. The sample comes from a study of blood T cell repertoires in COVID-19. Turning to the study itself: Donors in the United States, Italy and Spain gave samples during acute or convalescent COVID-19. Sources were T cells, B-cell-depleted T cells, or PBMCs; the material itself was cDNA or gDNA.

In the source study's methods: How many nucleated cells were present was estimated from reference gene primer amplification. Data came from immunoSEQ multiplex PCR; TCRdb stores just in-frame clones and leaves some out. That table supplies the V and J calls and clone size; D and trimming were determined from the DNA. The table shows around 300,000 clones, with approximately 90% occurring only once. Material: peripheral blood. The chain couples TRBV7-8 to TRBJ2-1; 14 bases align to TRBD2. The sequence was collected from a man aged 18-30 years with active or convalescent COVID-19. This CDR3 reads CASSLPTSGRAYEQFF. CDR3 DNA sequence: TGTGCCAGCAGCTTACCGACTAGCGGGAGGGCCTACGAGCAGTTCTTC.